This record concerns one T cell receptor beta chain sequence. Its antigen is still unknown. Germline CDR1 reads MNHEY; CDR2 reads SVGAGI. This CDR3 is built from 14 residues. V gave up 0 bases and J gave up 7 bases, with 11 bases separating them. This sample was included in a study of cytomegalovirus exposure and HLA in healthy donors. Both 60 Vbeta primers and 13 Jbeta primers went into the PCR. Original analysis: Per a later analysis, the number of unique TCR beta chains was around 80 million, of which 9 million to 12 million were shared. Measured with immunoSEQ multiplex PCR; TCRdb has only the in-frame clones, and not every one. Clone size and the V and J calls come from that table; the DNA yielded D and trimming. This sample carries over 150,000 clones, approximately 80% of them seen once, and the ten largest clones take roughly 2.8%. Regarding the study as a whole: Among TCR sequences, most were rare, though some public TCRs appeared in many donors. The study labeled 150 or so TCR beta chains cytomegalovirus-associated.

This clonotype originated in a woman aged 40 to 50 in good health and CMV-seropositive. The sample was PBMCs. The rearrangement links TRBV6-5 to TRBJ2-3; no reliable D call. This chain's CDR3 is CASSYSSDLYTQYF. As DNA, the CDR3 is TGTGCCAGCAGTTACTCGAGCGACTTATATACGCAGTATTTT.